These 19 T cell receptor beta chains originate from one sample sequenced in a study of T cell repertoires in cytomegalovirus infection. A single record per CDR3 protein comes from TCRdb applying MiXCR to the reads. The sample yields a few hundred thousand distinct CDR3 sequences, less than 9.5% seen once. The source material was PBMCs. These receptors were taken from a human donor in good health (CMV status not recorded). Some clones in this sample may be carry-over from other donors' samples.

The chain links TRBV29-1 to TRBJ1-3, with TRBD1 matching 7 bases. Per germline, CDR1 SQVTM and CDR2 ANQGSEA. J was trimmed by 4 bases and V by 6 bases; bases with no gene match: 9. This CDR3 spans 14 amino acids. The CDR3 DNA follows: TGCAGCGTAACTACCACAGGGGTCGGAAACACCATATATTTT. It specifies CSVTTTGVGNTIYF.

As concerns this clonotype: With a much larger clone just one base away, this may be a read error. CDR3 in DNA: TGTGCCAGCAGATATAGACGACCGGGACAGGGGAACACCGGGGAGCTGTTTTTT. Its translation: CASRYRRPGQGNTGELFF. V is TRBV6-5 and J is TRBJ2-2, with 9 nucleotides matching TRBD1. The germline CDR1 and CDR2 sequences are MNHEY and SVGAGI. V shed 6 bases and J 1 base; nucleotides not matched to a gene: 12. This CDR3 contains 18 residues.

This clonotype was counted at least ten times. The V call is TRBV7-8, the J call TRBJ2-7; 10 bases fit TRBD2. Trimming cost V 3 bases and J 4 bases; bases outside gene matches: 12. The germline V gene encodes CDR1 SGHVS and CDR2 FQNEAQ. This CDR3 is built from 17 residues. CDR3 nucleotide sequence: TGTGCCAGCAGCTTGGCTAGCGGGGGCGACTCTCAGTACGAGCAGTACTTC. It encodes CASSLASGGDSQYEQYF.

This clonotype was observed a handful of times. This rearrangement joins TRBV11-2 to TRBJ2-3, with D possibly being TRBD1 or TRBD2 (5 bases each). V was shortened by 3 bases and J by 2 bases, with 9 bases between the two germline ends. Germline lookup yields CDR1 SGHAT and CDR2 FQNNGV. This CDR3 region has 14 residues. For the CDR3, the DNA is TGTGCCAGCAGCTTCACCGGGACCACAGATACGCAGTATTTT. Protein: CASSFTGTTDTQYF.

This clonotype was counted many times. This chain joins TRBV7-2 and TRBJ2-5, with TRBD2 identical over 8 bases. From germline, CDR1 is SGHTA and CDR2 FQGNSA. V gave up 2 bases and J gave up 3 bases; unmatched junction bases: 5. CDR3 length: 15 residues. This CDR3 is CASSLYSGAEETQYF. Here the CDR3 DNA reads TGTGCCAGCAGCTTATATAGCGGGGCGGAAGAGACCCAGTACTTC.

This clonotype has a handful of counts. The rearrangement joins TRBV28 to TRBJ2-7; 7 bases line up with TRBD1. The V gene's germline CDR1 is MDHEN and CDR2 SYDVKM. V gave up 5 bases and J gave up 2 bases; unmatched junction bases: 6. The CDR3 is 14 amino acids. CDR3 coding DNA: TGTGCCAGCAGTCGAGGAGGACAGGCCTACGAGCAGTACTTC. Translated: CASSRGGQAYEQYF.

This clonotype showed up many times. The rearrangement uses TRBV19 and TRBJ1-6, with a weak D call TRBD1 (5 bases). V was clipped by 8 bases and J by 4 bases, with 18 bases between them. This CDR3 comprises 16 residues. Per the germline V gene, CDR1 is LNHDA and CDR2 is SQIVND (reference sequence). The CDR3 sequence is CASSSPPGLYNSPLHF. CDR3 DNA sequence: TGTGCCAGTTCCTCCCCTCCGGGACTTTATAATTCACCCCTCCACTTT. The variable domain in full, with the rest retrieved from reference TRBV19 and TRBJ1-6, is DGGITQSPKYLFRKEGQNVTLSCEQNLNHDAMYWYRQDPGQGLRLIYYSQIVNDFQKGDIAEGYSVSREKKESFPLTVTSAQKNPTAFYLCASSSPPGLYNSPLHFGNGTRLTVT.

V and J are TRBV11-2 and TRBJ2-7; TRBD1 agrees at 7 bases. The CDR3 has 14 amino acids. Germline lookup yields CDR1 SGHAT and CDR2 FQNNGV. The ends lost 1 base at V and 5 bases at J; junction bases unmatched: 5. The CDR3 sequence is CASSLGTGVHEQYF. The CDR3 DNA reads TGTGCCAGCAGCTTAGGAACAGGGGTTCACGAGCAGTACTTC. Drawing the rest from reference TRBV11-2 and TRBJ2-7, the complete variable domain is EAGVAQSPRYKIIEKRQSVAFWCNPISGHATLYWYQQILGQGPKLLIQFQNNGVVDDSQLPKDRFSAERLKGVDSTLKIQPAKLEDSAVYLCASSLGTGVHEQYFGPGTRLTVT.

This clonotype was seen many times. The chain has TRBV7-2 and TRBJ2-7; D could derive from TRBD1 or TRBD2 (5 bases each). Deletions cut 5 bases from V and 2 bases from J, with 10 bases between. The CDR3 sequence is 13 residues long. In germline, CDR1 is SGHTA, CDR2 FQGNSA. CDR3 in DNA: TGTGCCAGCAGCCCGGGACCAGCCTACGAGCAGTACTTC. Amino acid sequence: CASSPGPAYEQYF.

V gene TRBV29-1 combines with J gene TRBJ1-1; D not resolved. This CDR3 has 14 residues. CDR1 SQVTM and CDR2 ANQGSEA come from the germline V gene. V lost 2 bases and J lost 1, with 11 bases in between. The CDR3 bases are TGCAGCGTTGAAAGCGTACTCGGGAACACTGAAGCTTTCTTT. Protein product: CSVESVLGNTEAFF. Full variable domain (rest looked up from reference TRBV29-1 and TRBJ1-1): SAVISQKPSRDICQRGTSLTIQCQVDSQVTMMFWYRQQPGQSLTLIATANQGSEATYESGFVIDKFPISRPNLTFSTLTVSNMSPEDSSIYLCSVESVLGNTEAFFGQGTRLTVV.

The chain is built from TRBV7-9 and TRBJ2-1; 11 bases agree with TRBD2. Germline V gene sequence: CDR1 SEHNR, CDR2 FQNEAQ (reference sequence). Trimming cost V 5 bases and J 9 bases; bases outside gene matches: 12. The CDR3 loop spans 16 amino acids. The CDR3 DNA sequence: TGTGCCAGCAGCACCTTGACTAGCGGGGTTTATAGTGAGCAGTTCTTC. It encodes CASSTLTSGVYSEQFF.

This clonotype appeared many times. This chain uses TRBV7-9 with TRBJ2-3; D uncertain. Germline CDR1 SEHNR, CDR2 FQNEAQ (reference sequence). There are 12 residues in the CDR3. V was shortened by 5 bases and J by 3 bases, with 6 bases between the two germline ends. CDR3 nucleotide sequence: TGTGCCAGCAGCACCTTGACAGATACGCAGTATTTT. Protein sequence: CASSTLTDTQYF.

The rearrangement uses TRBV7-9 and TRBJ2-7; 8 positions match TRBD2. The CDR3 has 13 amino acids. Germline CDR1 reads SEHNR; CDR2 reads FQNEAQ (reference sequence). V gave up 7 bases and J gave up 6 bases; unmatched junction bases: 8. CDR3 loop: CASTLGLAIEQYF. The CDR3 nucleotides are TGTGCCAGCACCCTCGGACTAGCTATCGAGCAGTACTTC.

This clonotype was counted at least ten times. CDR3 loop: CASSLNPSGGGGYTF. CDR3 coding DNA: TGTGCCAGCAGCCTCAACCCAAGCGGGGGCGGAGGCTACACCTTC. The chain carries TRBV7-2 and TRBJ1-2, with a weak D call TRBD1 (6 bases). The CDR3 is 15 residues long. V lost 5 bases, J lost 8 bases, and 21 bases lay in between. Germline lookup yields CDR1 SGHTA and CDR2 FQGNSA.

This clonotype was observed many times. The J gene is TRBJ1-6, the V gene TRBV7-2, with D unclear. Trimming took off 1 base at V and 7 bases at J, with 8 bases between the two ends. Germline V lookup: CDR1 SGHTA, CDR2 FQGNSA. This CDR3 region has 14 residues. The CDR3 nucleotides are TGTGCCAGCAGCTTAGTCCTCAACAATTCACCCCTCCACTTT. Its protein product is CASSLVLNNSPLHF.

The rearrangement uses TRBV12-3 or TRBV12-4 and TRBJ1-1; weak D call: TRBD1 (5 bases). CDR3 length: 16 amino acids. Trimming shortened V by 3 bases and J by 6 bases, and 20 bases separated the two germline ends. CDR3 in DNA: TGTGCCAGCAGTTTGCGGGGCGGCAGGGTTCGGTCTGAAGCTTTCTTT. This sequence encodes CASSLRGGRVRSEAFF.

The table lists this clonotype with many counts. This chain links TRBV11-2 with TRBJ1-3; 9 bases align to TRBD1. The CDR3 has 14 amino acids. Germline CDR1 and CDR2: SGHAT and FQNNGV. The V gene end was trimmed by 5 bases and the J gene end by 2 bases; junction bases not matched to a gene: 1. CDR3 DNA: TGTGCCAGCAGCCGGGACAGGGCTGGAAACACCATATATTTT. Amino acids: CASSRDRAGNTIYF.

This clonotype was observed at least ten times. J is TRBJ1-1 and V is TRBV19, with D perhaps TRBD1 (5 bases). V lost 3 bases and J 6 bases, leaving 11 bases between the germline ends. This CDR3 has 13 amino acids. Germline CDR1 and CDR2: LNHDA and SQIVND (reference sequence). For the CDR3, the DNA is TGTGCCAGTAGTATCCTCGGGACGTCTGAAGCTTTCTTT. Translation gives CASSILGTSEAFF.

There are a few counts of this clonotype. V gene TRBV20-1 combines with J gene TRBJ2-1, with TRBD2 matching over 9 bases. Per germline, CDR1 DFQATT and CDR2 SNEGSKA (reference sequence). This CDR3 has 15 residues. Trimming at V came to 2 bases and at J to 7 bases, leaving 9 bases not matched to a gene. CDR3 nucleotide sequence: TGCAGTGCTAGAAAGGCGGTAGCGGGAGTAAATGAGCAGTTCTTC. Amino acid sequence: CSARKAVAGVNEQFF.